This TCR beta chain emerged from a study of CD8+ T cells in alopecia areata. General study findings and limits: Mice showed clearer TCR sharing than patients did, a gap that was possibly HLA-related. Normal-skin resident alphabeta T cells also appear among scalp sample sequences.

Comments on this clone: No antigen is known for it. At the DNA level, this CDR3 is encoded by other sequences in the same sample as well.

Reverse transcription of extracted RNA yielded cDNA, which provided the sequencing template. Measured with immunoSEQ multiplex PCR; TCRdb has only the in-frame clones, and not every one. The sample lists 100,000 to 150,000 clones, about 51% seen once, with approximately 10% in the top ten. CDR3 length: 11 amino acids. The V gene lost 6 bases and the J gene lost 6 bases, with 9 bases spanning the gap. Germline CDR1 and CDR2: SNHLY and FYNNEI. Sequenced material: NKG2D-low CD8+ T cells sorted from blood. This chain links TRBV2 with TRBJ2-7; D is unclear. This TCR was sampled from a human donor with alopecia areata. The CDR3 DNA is TGTGCCAGCAGGGGTGGGCTCGAGCAGTACTTC. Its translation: CASRGGLEQYF.